This passage covers 20 T cell receptor beta chains from one sample sequenced in a study of T cells after yellow fever vaccination. Using its own MiXCR run on the 5' RACE reads, TCRdb lists one record per CDR3 protein. The sample has a few hundred thousand distinct CDR3 sequences; 15% to 20% are singletons. The source material was PBMCs, sampled 15 days after the yellow fever booster vaccination. These receptors were obtained from a man younger than 45 who received the YFV17D yellow fever vaccine.

This clonotype turned up a few times. The chain couples TRBV7-9 to TRBJ2-3, with a tentative D call TRBD1 (6 bases). V dropped 3 bases and J dropped 0 bases, with 13 bases sitting between them. This CDR3 region has 16 residues. The V gene's germline CDR1 is SEHNR and CDR2 FQNEAQ (reference sequence). In DNA form, the CDR3 reads TGTGCCAGCAGCTTTCCAGGGGAACCTAGCACAGATACGCAGTATTTT. Its protein product is CASSFPGEPSTDTQYF.

This sequence joins TRBV20-1 and TRBJ2-3; 12 bases map to TRBD2. V lost 1 base, J lost 2 bases, and 4 bases stayed unmatched. CDR1 and CDR2 from the germline V gene are DFQATT and SNEGSKA (reference sequence). This CDR3 comprises 16 residues. The CDR3 region has the DNA TGCAGTGCTAGAGTTGGGACTAGCGGGCTCACAGATACGCAGTATTTT. Residues: CSARVGTSGLTDTQYF.

This clonotype has only a few counts. The J gene is TRBJ1-1, the V gene TRBV10-3; D is undetermined. CDR1 and CDR2 (germline): ENHRY, SYGVKD. The V end lost 6 bases, the J end lost 4 bases, and 21 bases lay between the germline ends. The CDR3 spans 16 residues. The CDR3 sequence: CAISPRRTDGSTEAFF. CDR3 in DNA: TGTGCCATCAGCCCGCGGAGGACGGACGGCTCCACTGAAGCTTTCTTT.

This clonotype has a handful of counts. The rearrangement uses TRBV6-5 and TRBJ2-1; 8 bases map to TRBD2. This CDR3 comprises 16 residues. V was clipped by 0 bases and J by 7 bases; unmatched bases: 8. Germline V gives CDR1 MNHEY, CDR2 SVGAGI. The CDR3 sequence: CASSYSWTSSKNEQFF. Written as DNA, the CDR3 is TGTGCCAGCAGTTACTCGTGGACTAGCAGCAAGAATGAGCAGTTCTTC.

This sequence joins TRBV6-5 and TRBJ1-1; no clear D. Trimming took off 4 bases at V and 3 bases at J, with 12 bases between the two ends. This CDR3 spans 14 amino acids. Germline assignment: CDR1 MNHEY and CDR2 SVGAGI. This CDR3 is CASSSGNKDTEAFF. The CDR3 DNA is TGTGCCAGCAGTTCGGGCAACAAGGACACTGAAGCTTTCTTT.

This clonotype was counted only a few times. This CDR3 reads CASSLRDSSSGANVLTF. The CDR3 bases are TGCGCCAGCAGCCTTCGGGACAGCTCCTCTGGGGCCAACGTCCTGACTTTC. The gene calls are TRBV4-3 and TRBJ2-6; TRBD1 matches at 7 bases. J gave up 0 bases and V 4 bases, and 6 bases lay outside the gene matches. The CDR3 spans 17 residues. Per germline, CDR1 LGHNA and CDR2 YSLEER.

This clonotype has more than one count but fewer than ten. The chain is built from TRBV2 and TRBJ2-7; D is possibly TRBD1 or TRBD2 (5 bases each). Germline CDR1 is SNHLY and CDR2 is FYNNEI. This CDR3 contains 14 residues. V was shortened by 6 bases and J by 4 bases, with 16 bases between the two germline ends. Written as DNA, the CDR3 is TGTGCCAGCAGGGGGACGGGGTTGGTTTACGAGCAGTACTTC. This sequence encodes CASRGTGLVYEQYF.

CDR3 DNA sequence: TGCAGTGCAAACCACCCCCGACTGTCCACAGATACGCAGTATTTT. Residues: CSANHPRLSTDTQYF. V gene TRBV20-1 combines with J gene TRBJ2-3; D is ambiguous. Trimming removed 6 bases at V and 2 bases at J, with 18 bases between. Germline assignment: CDR1 DFQATT and CDR2 SNEGSKA (reference sequence). The length of the CDR3 is 15 residues.

The chain couples TRBV19 to TRBJ1-5; 9 bases map to TRBD1. Losses at the gene ends were 3 bases for V and 6 bases for J; bases not matched to a gene: 9. The germline V gene encodes CDR1 LNHDA and CDR2 SQIVND (reference sequence). The CDR3 length is 16 residues. Here the CDR3 DNA reads TGTGCCAGTAGTATTGGCGGAGGACAGGGGAGTCAGCCCCAGCATTTT. Translation gives CASSIGGGQGSQPQHF. Full variable domain (missing parts from reference TRBV19 and TRBJ1-5): DGGITQSPKYLFRKEGQNVTLSCEQNLNHDAMYWYRQDPGQGLRLIYYSQIVNDFQKGDIAEGYSVSREKKESFPLTVTSAQKNPTAFYLCASSIGGGQGSQPQHFGDGTRLSIL.

The chain has TRBV30 and TRBJ2-7; D ambiguous. Germline CDR1 is GTSNPN and CDR2 is SVGIG (reference sequence). CDR3 length: 13 amino acids. Trimming stripped 5 bases from V and 3 bases from J, with 14 bases between. The CDR3 spells CAWSGRIFYEQYF. The DNA of the CDR3 is TGTGCCTGGTCGGGTCGAATCTTCTACGAGCAGTACTTC.

The chain is built from TRBV20-1 and TRBJ2-1; maybe TRBD1 (6 bases). CDR1 and CDR2 (germline): DFQATT, SNEGSKA (reference sequence). Trimming shortened V by 0 bases and J by 6 bases, and 15 bases separated the two germline ends. The CDR3 has 15 amino acids. The CDR3 spells CSARDSRPGVNEQFF. Written as DNA, the CDR3 is TGCAGTGCTAGAGATAGCCGACCAGGGGTCAATGAGCAGTTCTTC.

This clonotype appeared a single time. The rearrangement uses TRBV9 and TRBJ2-2, with D possibly being TRBD1 (5 bases). CDR1 SGDLS and CDR2 YYNGEE come from the germline V gene. The V and J ends lost 0 bases and 2 bases respectively, with 11 bases between them. The CDR3 covers 16 residues. The CDR3 DNA reads as TGTGCCAGCAGCGTAGTCCCCAGGGAAAACACCGGGGAGCTGTTTTTT. Amino acids: CASSVVPRENTGELFF. The variable domain in full, completed from reference TRBV9 and TRBJ2-2, reads DSGVTQTPKHLITATGQRVTLRCSPRSGDLSVYWYQQSLDQGLQFLIQYYNGEERAKGNILERFSAQQFPDLHSELNLSSLELGDSALYFCASSVVPRENTGELFFGEGSRLTVL.

V usage is TRBV28 and J usage is TRBJ2-3; TRBD2 agrees at 8 bases. The length of the CDR3 is 15 residues. The junction had 11 bases not matched to a gene; V was cut back by 5 bases and J by 7 bases. CDR1 and CDR2 from the germline V gene are MDHEN and SYDVKM. CDR3 amino acids: CASSPPAGESYTQYF. The CDR3 region has the DNA TGTGCCAGCAGTCCGCCAGCGGGAGAATCCTATACGCAGTATTTT.

This clonotype showed up just a few times. This chain links TRBV18 with TRBJ2-7, with D uncertain. CDR3 size: 14 residues. Trimming removed 3 bases from V and 0 bases from J, with 9 bases in between. Per the germline V gene, CDR1 is KGHSH and CDR2 is LQKENI. CDR3: CASSPAGYSYEQYF. The CDR3 coding sequence is TGTGCCAGCTCACCCGCAGGTTACTCCTACGAGCAGTACTTC.

This clonotype has just a few counts. This chain links TRBV4-3 with TRBJ2-7; 7 bases agree with TRBD2. With 0 bases clipped from V and 5 bases from J, the junction kept 4 bases outside the gene matches. The CDR3 has 14 residues. The germline V gene encodes CDR1 LGHNA and CDR2 YSLEER. The CDR3 is CASSQDRGSNEQYF. The CDR3 DNA follows: TGCGCCAGCAGCCAAGATCGCGGGAGTAACGAGCAGTACTTC.

The chain joins TRBV5-1 to TRBJ2-7; TRBD1 matches 12 bases. Per germline, CDR1 SGHRS and CDR2 YFSETQ. The J segment lost 5 bases and the V segment lost 4 bases, leaving 7 bases of the junction unmatched. The CDR3 totals 15 residues. CDR3 protein: CASSITGTGGDEQYF. The CDR3 DNA is TGCGCCAGCAGCATAACCGGGACAGGGGGCGACGAGCAGTACTTC.

The V call is TRBV20-1, the J call TRBJ2-2, with 11 bases fitting TRBD2. Germline V gives CDR1 DFQATT, CDR2 SNEGSKA (reference sequence). The junction had 11 bases not matched to a gene; V was cut back by 6 bases and J by 5 bases. This CDR3 region has 16 residues. The CDR3 loop is CSATPPGLAVTGELFF. The DNA for the CDR3 is TGCAGTGCAACGCCACCGGGACTAGCGGTTACCGGGGAGCTGTTTTTT.

In its sample, this clonotype was seen a few times. The chain is built from TRBV4-3 and TRBJ2-7; tentative D call: TRBD1 (6 bases). The germline V gene has CDR1 LGHNA and CDR2 YSLEER. The CDR3 consists of 16 residues. With 0 bases removed from V and 2 bases from J, the gap between germline ends came to 14 bases. The CDR3 is CASSQDLGTPAYEQYF. In nucleotides, the CDR3 is TGCGCCAGCAGCCAAGACCTCGGGACACCCGCCTACGAGCAGTACTTC.

The chain uses TRBV29-1 and TRBJ2-1, with 10 bases identical to TRBD1. CDR3 length: 13 amino acids. V lost 8 bases, J lost 8 bases, and 9 bases stayed unmatched. Germline CDR1 and CDR2: SQVTM and ANQGSEA. The CDR3: CSKRDRGYDEQFF. The DNA for the CDR3 is TGCAGCAAGCGGGACAGGGGTTACGATGAGCAGTTCTTC.

This clonotype was counted only a few times. This chain connects TRBV7-2 to TRBJ1-1, with unresolved D. The CDR3 spans 13 residues. CDR1 SGHTA and CDR2 FQGNSA come from the germline V gene. Between the trimmed V and J ends, which lost 6 bases and 2 bases, there was a span of 10 bases. Written as DNA, the CDR3 is TGTGCCAGCAGAGAGGGCTTTAACACTGAAGCTTTCTTT. Translating gives CASREGFNTEAFF.